This T cell receptor beta chain was sequenced in a study of OX40 agonist ivuxolimab in advanced cancers. As for the study in general: Prior checkpoint blockade (anti-PD-1, anti-PD-L1 or anti-CTLA-4) was permitted; approximately 40% had it. Three patients had partial responses: one hepatocellular carcinoma, two cutaneous melanoma.

At baseline, cycle 4 day 1, and cycle 7 day 1, blood was sampled. With respect to this clone: Its antigen is unknown.

Repertoires were generated with immunoSEQ multiplex PCR, while TCRdb's copy carries only in-frame clones and drops some. The sample records 65,000 to 85,000 clones, 70% to 90% being singletons. Germline V lookup: CDR1 SGHRS, CDR2 YFSETQ. This CDR3 comprises 14 residues. V was pared by 1 base and J by 2 bases, with 7 bases between. Study-level points and caveats: People who partly responded at 0.1-3.0 mg/kg had some of the least clonal expansion seen.

This rearrangement joins TRBV5-1 to TRBJ1-3; D may be TRBD1 (5 bases). This clonotype originated in an adult with an advanced solid tumor such as melanoma, head and neck, liver or kidney cancer. The source was CD4+ or CD8+ T cells sorted from blood, collected in a trial of the OX40 agonist ivuxolimab. The CDR3 coding sequence is TGCGCCAGCAGCTTGCAGGGACCTGGAAACACCATATATTTT. This codes for CASSLQGPGNTIYF.